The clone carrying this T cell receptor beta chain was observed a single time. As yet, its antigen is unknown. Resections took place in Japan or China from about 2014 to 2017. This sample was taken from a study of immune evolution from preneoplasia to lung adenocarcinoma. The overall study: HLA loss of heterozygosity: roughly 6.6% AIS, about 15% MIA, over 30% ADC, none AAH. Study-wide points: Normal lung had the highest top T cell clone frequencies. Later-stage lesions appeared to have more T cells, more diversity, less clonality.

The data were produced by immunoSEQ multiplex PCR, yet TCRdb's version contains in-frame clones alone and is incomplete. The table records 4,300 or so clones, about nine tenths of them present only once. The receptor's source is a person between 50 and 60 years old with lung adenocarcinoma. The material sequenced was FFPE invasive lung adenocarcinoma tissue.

As DNA, the CDR3 is TGTGCCACCAGCAGAGTCTACAGACTGAGCTCCTACAATGAGCAGTTCTTC. Translating gives CATSRVYRLSSYNEQFF. V usage is TRBV15 and J usage is TRBJ2-1; D is unresolved. Per the germline V gene, CDR1 is LNHNV and CDR2 is YYDKDF (reference sequence). Between the trimmed V and J ends, which lost 1 base and 0 bases, there was a span of 13 bases. This CDR3 comprises 17 residues.